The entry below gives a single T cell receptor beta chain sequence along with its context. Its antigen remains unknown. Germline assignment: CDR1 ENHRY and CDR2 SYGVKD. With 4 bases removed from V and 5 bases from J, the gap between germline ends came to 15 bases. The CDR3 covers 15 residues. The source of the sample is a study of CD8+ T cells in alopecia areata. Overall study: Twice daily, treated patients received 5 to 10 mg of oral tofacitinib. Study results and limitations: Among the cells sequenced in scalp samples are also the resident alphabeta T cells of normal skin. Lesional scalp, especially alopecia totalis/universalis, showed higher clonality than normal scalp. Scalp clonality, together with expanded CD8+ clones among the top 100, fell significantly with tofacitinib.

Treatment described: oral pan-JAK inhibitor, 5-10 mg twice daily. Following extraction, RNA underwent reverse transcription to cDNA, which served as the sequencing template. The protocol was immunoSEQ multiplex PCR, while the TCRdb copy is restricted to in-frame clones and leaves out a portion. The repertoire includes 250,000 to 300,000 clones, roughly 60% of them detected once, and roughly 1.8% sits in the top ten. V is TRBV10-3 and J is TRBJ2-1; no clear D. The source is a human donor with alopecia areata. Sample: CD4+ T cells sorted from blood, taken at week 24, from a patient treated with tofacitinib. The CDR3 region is CAISGLWAADNEQFF. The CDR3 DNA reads TGTGCCATCAGTGGACTCTGGGCAGCTGACAATGAGCAGTTCTTC.